This is a list of T cell receptor beta chains from one sample in a study of shared clonotypes between healthy human individuals. Profiling relied on immunoSEQ multiplex PCR, and the TCRdb table lists in-frame clones only, not all of them. The sample lists millions of clones; more than 85% were seen once. Sequences were obtained from naive CD4+ T cells from PBMCs. These receptors all stem from a man aged 18 to 29 in good health. Some clones in this sample may be carry-over from other donors' samples. Each CDR3 is given with its conserved first and last residue. D genes are given only for firm matches. Size is omitted from some rows. Given values are once, few, many or a class for expanded clones.

>14|TRBJ2-1|-|TRBD2|TRBV6-5
TGTGCCAGCAGCCGTAGCGGGAAGGGAATTGAGCAGTTCTTC
CASSRSGKGIEQFF
>14|TRBJ1-2|-|-|TRBV6-5
TGTGCCAGCGCCAAGATGGGACAACCTTATGGCTACACCTTC
CASAKMGQPYGYTF
>18|TRBJ2-4|-|TRBD2|TRBV4-2
TGTGCCAGCAGCGCGGGACTAGCGACTTCCTTAGCCAAAAACATTCAGTACTTC
CASSAGLATSLAKNIQYF
>15|TRBJ2-7|once|TRBD2|TRBV19
TGTGCCAGTAGTATAGGGGCTAGCGGGCCCTACGAGCAGTACTTC
CASSIGASGPYEQYF
>14|TRBJ1-1|-|-|TRBV7-2
TGTGCCAGCAGCCCCCAGGCGGCGAACACTGAAGCTTTCTTT
CASSPQAANTEAFF
>13|TRBJ2-7|-|-|TRBV29-1
TGCAGCGTTGGTCTTGCCTTGGGATACGAGCAGTACTTC
CSVGLALGYEQYF
>17|TRBJ2-5|-|-|TRBV4-1
TGCGCCAGCAGCCAAAGCCCCGCCGCAGGGGTGGGGGAGACCCAGTACTTC
CASSQSPAAGVGETQYF
>15|TRBJ2-3|-|-|TRBV7-6
TGTGCCAGCAGCTTAGCTCCACTTTCTGGAAATACGCAGTATTTT
CASSLAPLSGNTQYF
>16|TRBJ2-2|-|-|TRBV9
TGTGCCAGCGGTCCGTGGGACACCTCGAACACCGGGGAGCTGTTTTTT
CASGPWDTSNTGELFF
>14|TRBJ2-7|-|-|TRBV5-1
TGCGCCAGCAGCTTGAGGGCACAAACCTACGAGCAGTACTTC
CASSLRAQTYEQYF
>17|TRBJ1-4|-|-|TRBV7-9
TGTGCCAGCAGCGCCCAACGGCCCGTCGGCCTTGGGGAAAAACTGTTTTTT
CASSAQRPVGLGEKLFF
>14|TRBJ2-7|-|-|TRBV4-2
TGTGCCAGCAGCCAAGGAAGCCTGCTCTACGAGCAGTACTTC
CASSQGSLLYEQYF
>15|TRBJ2-1|-|TRBD2|TRBV30
TGTGCCTGGAGTGGTCTAGCGGAGGTCTCGAATGAGCAGTTCTTC
CAWSGLAEVSNEQFF
>16|TRBJ2-7|-|TRBD2|TRBV7-2
TGTGCCAGCAGCCCGCTCGGGGAGGGAGGGTTCTACGAGCAGTACTTC
CASSPLGEGGFYEQYF
>12|TRBJ2-3|-|-|TRBV28
TGTGCCACCTCTGGTCTCACAGATACGCAGTATTTT
CATSGLTDTQYF
>14|TRBJ1-2|-|TRBD1|TRBV6-1
TGTGCCAGCAGTGATGGACAGGGGAGCTATGGCTACACCTTC
CASSDGQGSYGYTF
>13|TRBJ2-1|-|-|TRBV5-1
TGCGCCAGCAGCTTGGCGGAATTGGCTGAGCAGTTCTTC
CASSLAELAEQFF
>12|TRBJ1-2|-|-|TRBV7-2
TGTGCCAGCAGCCCCGCTCGGCGTGGCTACACCTTC
CASSPARRGYTF
>16|TRBJ2-3|-|TRBD2|TRBV9
TGTGCCAGCAGCGTAGTGGCTAGCGGGAGCCCAGATACGCAGTATTTT
CASSVVASGSPDTQYF
>14|TRBJ2-1|-|TRBD2|TRBV5-1
TGCGCCTCCCGGGGAGCGGGAGCAGGCGATGAGCAGTTCTTC
CASRGAGAGDEQFF
>16|TRBJ2-7|-|-|TRBV4-2
TGTGCCAGCAGCCAAGGCCCATCGACAGTAAACTACGAGCAGTACTTC
CASSQGPSTVNYEQYF
>13|TRBJ2-3|-|-|TRBV12-5
TGTGCTAGTGCGTTGGGGGGCACAGATACGCAGTATTTT
CASALGGTDTQYF
>13|TRBJ1-3|once|-|TRBV2
TGTGCCAGCAGTGAACCCTCTGGAAACACCATATATTTT
CASSEPSGNTIYF
>13|TRBJ2-2|-|-|TRBV9
TGTGCCAGCAGCGCAGTCGCTTCCGGGGAGCTGTTTTTT
CASSAVASGELFF
>15|TRBJ2-3|-|-|TRBV9
TGTGCCAGCAGTGCTCAAGGGGACGCGTCAGATACGCAGTATTTT
CASSAQGDASDTQYF
>16|TRBJ2-2|-|-|TRBV4-3
TGCGCCAGCAGCCAGGGCGGGACAACGAACACCGGGGAGCTGTTTTTT
CASSQGGTTNTGELFF
>15|TRBJ2-5|-|TRBD1|TRBV28
TGTGCCAGCACCAGGGGACAGGGCTTCCAAGAGACCCAGTACTTC
CASTRGQGFQETQYF
>15|TRBJ1-4|-|-|TRBV5-6
TGTGCCAGCAGCTTGGCAGCAGGAGGCAATGAAAAACTGTTTTTT
CASSLAAGGNEKLFF
>14|TRBJ1-1|-|-|TRBV9
TGTGCCAGCAGCGTAACCGCAGAGAACACTGAAGCTTTCTTT
CASSVTAENTEAFF
>19|TRBJ1-2|-|TRBD1|TRBV18
TGTGCCAGCTCTCGCTCTACGGACAGGGGACCCCAACCGGTTTCTGGCTACACCTTC
CASSRSTDRGPQPVSGYTF
>15|TRBJ2-7|-|-|TRBV9
TGTGCCAGCAGCCGAGGCGTGGGGTCAACCTACGAGCAGTACTTC
CASSRGVGSTYEQYF
>13|TRBJ1-2|-|TRBD1|TRBV5-4
TGTGCCAGCAGCTTAGACAGGGGGAATGGCTACACCTTC
CASSLDRGNGYTF
>13|TRBJ1-2|-|TRBD1|TRBV5-6
TGTGCCAGCAGCTTTAACAGGGGGCGTGGCTACACCTTC
CASSFNRGRGYTF
>16|TRBJ2-3|-|TRBD2|TRBV4-2
TGTGCCAGCAGCCAAGGACTAGCGGGAGCATTCGATACGCAGTATTTT
CASSQGLAGAFDTQYF
>13|TRBJ1-5|-|-|TRBV28
TGTGCCAGCAGACGCGACAGGAATCAGCCCCAGCATTTT
CASRRDRNQPQHF
>17|TRBJ1-1|-|TRBD1|TRBV18
TGTGCCAGCTCACCACGGGGACAGGGGGCTCGGGGGACTGAAGCTTTCTTT
CASSPRGQGARGTEAFF
>13|TRBJ2-1|-|-|TRBV5-1
TGCGCCAGCAGCCTGGGACCCCCGAATGAGCAGTTCTTC
CASSLGPPNEQFF
>15|TRBJ1-4|once|TRBD1|TRBV28
TGTGCCAGCAGTTACAGGGGGGGTACTAATGAAAAACTGTTTTTT
CASSYRGGTNEKLFF
>18|TRBJ2-5|-|TRBD1|TRBV18
TGTGCCAGCTCACCCCCGGGACAGGGGGCTTTTTACCAAGAGACCCAGTACTTC
CASSPPGQGAFYQETQYF
>11|TRBJ2-7|-|-|TRBV6-5
TGTGCCAGCAGTTTTAACTACGAGCAGTACTTC
CASSFNYEQYF